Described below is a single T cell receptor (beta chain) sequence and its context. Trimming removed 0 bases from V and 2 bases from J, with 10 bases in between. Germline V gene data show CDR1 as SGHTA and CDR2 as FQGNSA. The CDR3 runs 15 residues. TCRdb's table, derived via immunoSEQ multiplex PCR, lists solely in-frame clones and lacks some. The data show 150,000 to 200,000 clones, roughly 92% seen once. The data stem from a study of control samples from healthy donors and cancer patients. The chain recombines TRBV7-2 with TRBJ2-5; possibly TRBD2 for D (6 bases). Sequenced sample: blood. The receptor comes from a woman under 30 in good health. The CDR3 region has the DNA TGTGCCAGCAGCTTAGCGCGGGGTAGGCAAGAGACCCAGTACTTC. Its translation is CASSLARGRQETQYF.